Sequencing of this T cell receptor (beta chain) was carried out in a study of OX40 agonist ivuxolimab in advanced cancers. Looking at the study overall: Patients treated during dose escalation were battling hepatocellular carcinoma, melanoma, renal cell or head and neck cancer. Notes on the study in general: Low normalized T-cell clonal expansion also characterized some of the nonresponders.

Using immunoSEQ multiplex PCR, the repertoire was profiled, and TCRdb retains in-frame clones only, with some absent. The sample shows 55,000 to 85,000 clones, under 90% of them seen only once. Germline V gene lookup returns CDR1 SGHTA and CDR2 FQGNSA. The CDR3 is made up of 15 amino acids. Trimming took 4 bases from V and 4 from J, leaving 16 bases between them. On this clone itself: The antigen remains unidentified.

The chain is built from TRBV7-2 and TRBJ2-5; D is perhaps TRBD1 (6 bases). This specimen was CD4+ or CD8+ T cells sorted from blood, taken in a trial of the OX40 agonist ivuxolimab. This clonotype was sampled from an adult with an advanced solid tumor such as melanoma, head and neck, liver or kidney cancer. Written as DNA, the CDR3 is TGTGCCAGCAGCTCGACAGGTTTTAGAGGAGAGACCCAGTACTTC. Its translation: CASSSTGFRGETQYF.